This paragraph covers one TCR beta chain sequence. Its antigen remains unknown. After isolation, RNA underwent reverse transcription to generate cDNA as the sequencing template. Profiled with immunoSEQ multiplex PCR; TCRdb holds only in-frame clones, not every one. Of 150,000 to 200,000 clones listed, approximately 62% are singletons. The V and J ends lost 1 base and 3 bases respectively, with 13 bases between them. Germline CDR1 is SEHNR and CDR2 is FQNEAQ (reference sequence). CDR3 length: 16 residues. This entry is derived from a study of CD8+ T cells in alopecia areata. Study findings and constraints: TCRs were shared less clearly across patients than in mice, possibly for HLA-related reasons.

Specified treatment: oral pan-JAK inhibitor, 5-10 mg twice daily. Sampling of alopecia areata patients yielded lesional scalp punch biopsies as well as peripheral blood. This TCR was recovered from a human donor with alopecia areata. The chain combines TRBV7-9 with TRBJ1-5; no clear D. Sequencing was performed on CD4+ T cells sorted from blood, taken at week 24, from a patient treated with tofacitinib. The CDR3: CASSLVSRQSNQPQHF. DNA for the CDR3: TGTGCCAGCAGCTTAGTTTCACGTCAATCCAATCAGCCCCAGCATTTT.